This TCR beta chain was profiled in a study of patients and donors after allogeneic stem cell transplantation. This clonotype was detected a few times. TCRdb called the RT-PCR reads again in MiXCR, with one record for every CDR3 protein. The sample holds some 880,000 distinct CDR3 sequences; approximately 18% are singletons and the top ten take around 6%. CDR3 size: 16 residues. CDR1 and CDR2 from the germline V gene are MNHNS and SASEGT. V lost 5 bases to trimming and J lost 4 bases; unmatched junction nucleotides: 11. This receptor was identified in a human donor who was either an allogeneic HSCT recipient or a stem cell or donor lymphocyte infusion donor (not recorded which). It is not recorded whose cells these are; they may come from a transplant donor. Material for sequencing was blood, either unsorted or a sorted T cell fraction (not recorded which). This chain connects TRBV6-1 to TRBJ2-3; 8 nucleotides align to TRBD1. The CDR3 DNA sequence: TGTGCCAGCAGTACCAGACCGGGACAGGCCGCAGATACGCAGTATTTT. This encodes CASSTRPGQAADTQYF.